In this sample, the clone carrying this T cell receptor (beta chain) turned up a few times. Its antigen remains unidentified. Time point noted: newly diagnosed GD, antithyroid drugs for less than 3 months. Extracted RNA from PBMCs served as the source of the TCR library. The record originates from a study of regulatory T cells in long-lasting Graves disease. Study-level results: Reduced TCR diversity was observed in persistent Graves' patients versus newly diagnosed patients.

Libraries of TCR beta came from iRepertoire HTBI primers plus Arm-PCR of CDR3 regions. Each CDR3 protein gets one entry after TCRdb re-called the multiplex PCR reads with MiXCR. The sample holds fewer than 650,000 distinct CDR3 sequences, around 15% seen once. This CDR3 has 15 residues. The V and J ends lost 6 bases and 7 bases, in that order; junction bases with no gene match: 9. The germline V gene encodes CDR1 MDHEN and CDR2 SYDVKM. The data were also submitted as part of a second study, on T cells in Graves' hyperthyroidism and ophthalmopathy. That source adds: Blood also showed most of the thyroid clonotypes that were expanded above 0.001. Ophthalmopathy onset followed model prediction by a median about 6.9 months.

The chain employs TRBV28 and TRBJ1-2, with TRBD1 matching 12 bases. This clonotype was obtained from a young woman with Graves disease. The sequenced sample was peripheral blood mononuclear cells (PBMCs), obtained at new diagnosis, from a patient treated with antithyroid drugs. CDR3 sequence reads: CASSRGDRGLGGYTF. In DNA form, the CDR3 reads TGTGCCAGCAGCAGGGGGGACAGGGGGCTTGGTGGCTACACCTTC.